One sample yielded the 21 T cell receptor beta chains listed below, sequenced in a study of cytomegalovirus exposure and HLA in healthy donors (TCRdb year 2017). The library was generated by the immunoSEQ multiplex PCR assay. TCRdb's version of the immuneACCESS table is confined to in-frame rearrangements and falls short of the full clone set. An unresolved V gene accounts for under half of the shortfall where checked; the remainder is of unknown origin. The sample profile shows under 200,000 clones; over 85% of them were found once. The top ten hold roughly 4.2% of the sample. Sequenced: PBMCs. The receptors here all came from a young man in good health and CMV-seropositive.

The rearrangement uses TRBV5-6 and TRBJ2-3; possibly TRBD2 for D (5 bases). V was shortened by 4 bases and J by 2 bases, with 8 bases between the two germline ends. The CDR3 totals 13 residues. In germline, CDR1 is SGHDT, CDR2 YYEEEE. In DNA form, the CDR3 reads TGTGCCAGCAGCCGGGGATACACAGATACGCAGTATTTT. As protein: CASSRGYTDTQYF. Full variable domain (rest looked up from reference TRBV5-6 and TRBJ2-3): DAGVTQSPTHLIKTRGQQVTLRCSPKSGHDTVSWYQQALGQGPQFIFQYYEEEERQRGNFPDRFSGHQFPNYSSELNVNALLLGDSALYLCASSRGYTDTQYFGPGTRLTVL.

The CDR3 region is CASSNSGTRGQRGDEQFF. CDR3 nucleotide sequence: TGCGCCAGCAGCAATTCCGGGACAAGGGGACAGCGGGGGGATGAGCAGTTCTTC. V usage is TRBV4-1 and J usage is TRBJ2-1; 9 bases line up with TRBD2. CDR1 and CDR2 from the germline V gene are MGHRA and YSYEKL. V lost 5 bases, J lost 8 bases, and 19 bases stayed unmatched. This CDR3 contains 18 residues.

The V and J genes are TRBV5-1 and TRBJ1-5, with D maybe TRBD1 (6 bases). Trimming cost V 0 bases and J 3 bases, with 10 bases left between them. Germline CDR1 is SGHRS and CDR2 is YFSETQ. The CDR3 is made up of 15 amino acids. DNA of the CDR3: TGCGCCAGCAGCTTGGCCGGACAGAACAATCAGCCCCAGCATTTT. As protein: CASSLAGQNNQPQHF. Complete variable domain (other parts from reference TRBV5-1 and TRBJ1-5): KAGVTQTPRYLIKTRGQQVTLSCSPISGHRSVSWYQQTPGQGLQFLFEYFSETQRNKGNFPGRFSGRQFSNSRSEMNVSTLELGDSALYLCASSLAGQNNQPQHFGDGTRLSIL.

The chain combines TRBV9 with TRBJ2-1; D may be TRBD1 (5 bases). The V gene's germline CDR1 is SGDLS and CDR2 YYNGEE. This CDR3 region has 12 residues. With 3 bases removed from V and 9 bases from J, the gap between germline ends came to 10 bases. The CDR3 coding sequence is TGTGCCAGCAGCGCACAAAGGGGTGAGCAGTTCTTC. Amino acids: CASSAQRGEQFF.

V usage is TRBV6-1 and J usage is TRBJ1-4; D uncertain. The CDR3 spans 12 residues. Germline assignment: CDR1 MNHNS and CDR2 SASEGT. Trimming left V 8 bases short and J 8 bases short, with 12 bases between. The CDR3 DNA reads as TGTGCCAGCGGAGGGTTTAGGGAAAAACTGTTTTTT. It translates to CASGGFREKLFF.

The chain has TRBV10-3 and TRBJ2-7; 8 bases match TRBD2. Germline assignment: CDR1 ENHRY and CDR2 SYGVKD. J was trimmed by 3 bases and V by 0 bases; bases with no gene match: 4. The CDR3 loop spans 15 amino acids. CDR3 residues: CAISESSGGGYEQYF. In nucleotides, the CDR3 is TGTGCCATCAGTGAGTCCAGCGGGGGCGGCTACGAGCAGTACTTC.

The rearrangement uses TRBV5-1 and TRBJ2-2; TRBD2 agrees at 7 bases. The CDR3 extends over 14 amino acids. Trimming removed 7 bases from V and 1 base from J; junction bases left unmatched: 4. The germline CDR1 and CDR2 sequences are SGHRS and YFSETQ. CDR3 bases: TGCGCCAGCGGACGGGAGGTGAACACCGGGGAGCTGTTTTTT. Translated: CASGREVNTGELFF.

The chain links TRBV19 to TRBJ2-1, with a weak D call TRBD1 (6 bases). The germline V gene encodes CDR1 LNHDA and CDR2 SQIVND (reference sequence). The V end was cut by 5 bases, the J end by 7 bases, with 15 bases between. CDR3 length equals 14 residues. The CDR3 sequence: CASSLTWTENEQFF. CDR3 coding DNA: TGTGCCAGTAGTCTCACGTGGACAGAAAATGAGCAGTTCTTC.

This clone was observed once. V gene TRBV5-4 combines with J gene TRBJ2-1; TRBD2 might be the D (5 bases). Per the germline V gene, CDR1 is SGHNT and CDR2 is YYREEE (reference sequence). CDR3 size: 14 residues. V was clipped by 3 bases and J by 8 bases, with 15 bases between them. CDR3 in DNA: TGTGCCAGCAGCTCGGACTGGGTCGGGGATGAGCAGTTCTTC. Encoded protein: CASSSDWVGDEQFF.

The chain has TRBV5-1 and TRBJ2-2; 7 bases agree with TRBD1. The CDR3 has 16 residues. The germline CDR1 and CDR2 sequences are SGHRS and YFSETQ. Unmatched junction bases numbered 7, after V lost 4 bases and J lost 1 base. The DNA for the CDR3 is TGCGCCAGCAGCCAAGAGACAGGGAGGAACACCGGGGAGCTGTTTTTT. Translating it yields CASSQETGRNTGELFF. Complete variable domain (other parts from reference TRBV5-1 and TRBJ2-2): KAGVTQTPRYLIKTRGQQVTLSCSPISGHRSVSWYQQTPGQGLQFLFEYFSETQRNKGNFPGRFSGRQFSNSRSEMNVSTLELGDSALYLCASSQETGRNTGELFFGEGSRLTVL.

The chain has TRBV7-2 and TRBJ2-5; TRBD2 agrees at 8 bases. The J segment lost 4 bases and the V segment lost 3 bases, leaving 1 base of the junction unmatched. The germline V gene encodes CDR1 SGHTA and CDR2 FQGNSA. This CDR3 spans 13 amino acids. The CDR3 reads CASSFAGGETQYF. The CDR3 DNA sequence: TGTGCCAGCAGCTTCGCGGGAGGAGAGACCCAGTACTTC.

The genes are TRBV23-1 and TRBJ2-7; 10 bases fit TRBD2. TRBV23-1 is an ORF; its function is uncertain. There are 20 residues in the CDR3. J gave up 0 bases and V 5 bases, and 19 bases lay outside the gene matches. CDR3 nucleotides: TGCGCCAGCAGTGTATCTCTTTATGGACTAGCGGCGCTTTCCTCCTACGAGCAGTACTTC. Encoded protein: CASSVSLYGLAALSSYEQYF.

The chain is built from TRBV5-1 and TRBJ1-2, with 8 bases lining up with TRBD1. The CDR3 is 14 residues long. Germline trimming cut 3 bases from V and 7 bases from J; bases unmatched to any gene: 8. CDR1 and CDR2 from the germline V gene are SGHRS and YFSETQ. The CDR3 DNA reads as TGCGCCAGCAGCTCGCAGGACAGGGCCGGTGGCTACACCTTC. Translation gives CASSSQDRAGGYTF.

The chain has TRBV5-4 and TRBJ2-7; D is unresolved. The CDR3 is 13 amino acids. CDR1 SGHNT and CDR2 YYREEE come from the germline V gene (reference sequence). The germline V and J ends were trimmed by 4 bases and 2 bases, with 10 bases remaining between them. This chain's CDR3 is CASSRDGAYEQYF. CDR3 DNA: TGTGCCAGCAGCCGTGACGGAGCCTACGAGCAGTACTTC.

This clone was seen only a few times. V is TRBV19 and J is TRBJ2-2; maybe TRBD1 (5 bases). Germline loops: CDR1 LNHDA, CDR2 SQIVND (reference sequence). The CDR3 has 13 residues. V dropped 0 bases and J dropped 7 bases, with 6 bases sitting between them. This CDR3 is CASSIEQDGELFF. In DNA form, the CDR3 reads TGTGCCAGTAGTATAGAACAGGACGGGGAGCTGTTTTTT.

This clone was recorded once. The chain employs TRBV5-1 and TRBJ2-2; D is perhaps TRBD1 (8 bases). In germline, CDR1 is SGHRS, CDR2 YFSETQ. The CDR3 covers 15 residues. V lost 6 bases, J lost 5 bases, and 17 bases lay in between. The CDR3 protein is CASKVGQGGTGELFF. CDR3 nucleotide sequence: TGCGCCAGCAAAGTTGGACAGGGAGGGACCGGGGAGCTGTTTTTT.

This clone was observed once. The chain joins TRBV6-5 to TRBJ2-1; 8 positions agree with TRBD2. This CDR3 has 14 residues. Looked up from germline, CDR1 is MNHEY and CDR2 is SVGAGI. The trim removed 10 bases at V and 4 bases at J, leaving 9 bases unmatched. As DNA, the CDR3 is TGTGCCACCCGGGGGACGGGAGGGTACAATGAGCAGTTCTTC. This gives the protein CATRGTGGYNEQFF.

The chain has TRBV7-6 and TRBJ2-1; TRBD2 aligns across 9 bases. Germline V gives CDR1 SGHVS, CDR2 FNYEAQ. V lost 5 bases, J lost 6 bases, and 5 bases stayed unmatched. The CDR3 has 14 amino acids. The chain's CDR3 is CASSLGLAPNEQFF. CDR3 bases: TGTGCCAGCAGCCTAGGACTAGCGCCCAATGAGCAGTTCTTC.

The chain uses TRBV7-2 and TRBJ2-1, with 11 positions matching TRBD1. CDR1 and CDR2 (germline): SGHTA, FQGNSA. Trimming removed 5 bases from V and 8 bases from J; junction bases left unmatched: 8. CDR3 length: 15 amino acids. CDR3 nucleotides: TGTGCCAGCAGCCCAGGGACAGGGGGGGTGGATGAGCAGTTCTTC. Its protein is CASSPGTGGVDEQFF.

This clone was seen just once. The chain employs TRBV6-6 and TRBJ2-1, with 13 bases identical to TRBD2. This CDR3 has 14 residues. J gave up 10 bases and V 6 bases, and 6 bases lay outside the gene matches. Germline lookup yields CDR1 MNHNY and CDR2 SVGAGI (reference sequence). The CDR3 nucleotides read TGTGCCAGCAGCTGGACTAGCGGGAGTGGCGAGCAGTTCTTC. It codes for CASSWTSGSGEQFF.

The V gene is TRBV2, the J gene TRBJ1-1; 9 bases align to TRBD1. The CDR3 covers 14 residues. Germline V gene data show CDR1 as SNHLY and CDR2 as FYNNEI. Unmatched junction bases numbered 5, after V lost 4 bases and J lost 5 bases. The CDR3 reads CASSGDRVRTEAFF. In DNA, the CDR3 is TGTGCCAGCAGTGGGGACAGGGTTCGGACTGAAGCTTTCTTT.